The T cell receptor (beta chain) described here comes from a study of T cell responses to AZD1222 COVID-19 vaccine. Study information: Second doses that came at about 4 or about 12 weeks were put together. Study outcomes and limitations: Most donors were white British, females outnumbered males, and clonal diversity was possibly underestimated. In all cases, repertoires were sampled only after the peak T cell response.

Method: immunoSEQ multiplex PCR; TCRdb's copy keeps in-frame clones and lacks some. The sample contains tens of thousands of clones, 88% of which appear only once. This clone was picked up one time. The antigen is not known. This CDR3 comprises 14 residues. V shed 10 bases and J shed 0 bases, with 13 bases lying between them. CDR1 and CDR2 from the germline V gene are SNHLY and FYNNEI. The gene calls are TRBV2 and TRBJ1-5; unclear D gene. The starting material was peripheral blood, obtained on day 0 of AZD1222 vaccination. This receptor was taken from an adult in good health. This CDR3 is CATETVDSNQPQHF. The DNA of the CDR3 is TGTGCCACCGAGACCGTTGATAGCAATCAGCCCCAGCATTTT.